This TCR beta chain comes out of a study of T cells expressing NK-cell markers. Study in general: There were seven HCMV-seropositive donors and one seronegative donor among the eight sequenced.

About this clonotype: The antigen is not known.

TCRdb reprocessed the 5' RACE reads, with one entry per CDR3 protein and no DNA. The data include 550,000 to 600,000 distinct CDR3 sequences; the top ten clones carry 3% to 4.5%. CDR3 length: 13 residues. CDR1 and CDR2 (germline): GTSNPN, SVGIG (reference sequence). Whole-study findings and limits: The leading position in the CD3+CD56-NKG2C+ fraction of a handful of donors also went to these clonotypes. The study left the HCMV specificity of expanded NKG2C+ T cell clones unresolved.

The chain carries TRBV30 and TRBJ2-1. The clonotype was recovered from a man between 18 and 35 years old in good health. Input material: blood T cells: a sorted CD56 or NKG2C T cell subset, CD4+ or CD8+ T cells, or bulk PBMC T cells (not recorded which). This CDR3 reads CAWSDGFSNEQFF.